This T cell receptor beta chain was documented in a study of beta chain features in type 1 diabetes. Germline assignment: CDR1 SNHLY and CDR2 FYNNEI. The V segment lost 5 bases and the J segment 6 bases; nucleotides outside the gene matches: 6. The CDR3 spans 13 residues. Blood was collected once per donor into heparin, averaging approximately 110 mL. This clone was found a few times. Its antigen remains unknown. General study findings and limits: Equally in patients and controls, shorter templates might have been favored by PCR. Type 1 diabetes patients had fewer VDJ junction insertions and more deletions. Type 1 diabetes patients had moderately but significantly shorter TCRB CDR3s in all four CD4+ subsets.

Sequencing targeted expressed TCRB transcripts, as all isolated RNA had been reverse transcribed. Using immunoSEQ multiplex PCR, the repertoire was profiled, and TCRdb retains in-frame clones only, with some absent. The repertoire holds hundreds of thousands of clones, with 17% as singletons. This TCR was recovered from a woman aged 18-35 years in good health. The specimen sequenced was naive CD4+ T cells from blood. V is TRBV2 and J is TRBJ2-7; 8 bases fit TRBD1. The CDR3 sequence: CASSYLQGGEQYF. Written as DNA, the CDR3 is TGTGCCAGCAGTTATCTACAGGGGGGCGAGCAGTACTTC.